The clone carrying this T cell receptor beta chain has just a few counts. The entry originates in a study of blood T cells in healthy people across ages. With 6 bases removed from V and 10 bases from J, the gap between germline ends came to 31 bases. This CDR3 comprises 17 residues. From germline, CDR1 is MNHNY and CDR2 SVGAGI (reference sequence). Together with a sample-barcoded 5' primer, a J-beta primer mix was included in a second PCR lasting about 7 to 11 cycles. CDR3-containing paired-end reads numbered at least 2.5 million in each sample. MiXCR, applied by TCRdb to the 5' RACE reads, yields one record per CDR3 protein. The data contain hundreds of thousands of distinct CDR3 sequences, nearly 60% of them singletons.

This clonotype was sampled from a man aged 30 to 39 in good health. The chain recombines TRBV6-6 with TRBJ2-7; D may correspond to TRBD1 or TRBD2 (5 bases each). The sequenced sample consisted of blood. CDR3 sequence: CASRRLGEGGTRRIQYF. The CDR3 DNA sequence: TGTGCCAGCAGGCGGCTGGGGGAAGGCGGAACCAGACGAATTCAGTACTTC.